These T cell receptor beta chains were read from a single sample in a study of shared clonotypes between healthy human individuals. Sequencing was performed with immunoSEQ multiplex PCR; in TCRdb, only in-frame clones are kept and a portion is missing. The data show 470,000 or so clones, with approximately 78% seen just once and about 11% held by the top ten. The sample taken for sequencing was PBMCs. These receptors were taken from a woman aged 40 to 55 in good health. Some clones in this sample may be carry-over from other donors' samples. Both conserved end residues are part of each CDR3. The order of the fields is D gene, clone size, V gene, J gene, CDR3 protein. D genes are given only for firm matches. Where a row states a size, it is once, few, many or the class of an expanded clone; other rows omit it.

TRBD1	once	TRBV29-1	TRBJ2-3	CSATGGGGDTQYF
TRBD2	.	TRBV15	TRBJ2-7	CATSKGTSGGQGEQYF
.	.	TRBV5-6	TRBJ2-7	CASSLGPLDEQYF
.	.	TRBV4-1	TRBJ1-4	CASSQVLLRQAVEKLFF
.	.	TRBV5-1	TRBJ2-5	CASSSQETQYF
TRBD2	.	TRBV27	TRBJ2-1	CASSPGTSGRNEQFF
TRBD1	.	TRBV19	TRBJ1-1	CASSIDRAGQGAAFF
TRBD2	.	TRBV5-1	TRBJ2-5	CASSFGLAGDLGETQYF
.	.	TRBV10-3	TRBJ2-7	CAISEGLGYEQYF
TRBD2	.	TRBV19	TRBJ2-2	CASSVQLAGKTGELFF
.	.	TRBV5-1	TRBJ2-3	CASRLDGRSTDTQYF
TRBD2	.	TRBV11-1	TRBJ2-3	CASSNLAGTDTQYF
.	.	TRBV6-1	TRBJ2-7	CASSAPRAGGTYEQYF
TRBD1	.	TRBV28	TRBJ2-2	CASSGAGGDTGELFF
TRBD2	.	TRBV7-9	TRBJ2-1	CASSLVLAGGEQFF
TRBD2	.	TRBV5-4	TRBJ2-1	CASSLDLADSYNEQFF
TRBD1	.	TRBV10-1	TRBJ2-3	CASTPYRGIFTDTQYF
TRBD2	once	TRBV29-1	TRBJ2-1	CSVESVVSGRMRQFF
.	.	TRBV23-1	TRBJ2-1	CASSQSQIYNEQFF
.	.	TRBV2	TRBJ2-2	CASSDQNTGELFF
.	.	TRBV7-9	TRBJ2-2	CASSLWGSSTGELFF
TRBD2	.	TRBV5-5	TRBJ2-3	CASSFPRLAGAVDTQYF
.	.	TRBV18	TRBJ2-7	CASSPYTGTPSSYEQYF
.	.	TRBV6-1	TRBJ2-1	CASSATVAREQFF
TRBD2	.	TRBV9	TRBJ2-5	CASSEGLAGGGRQETQYF
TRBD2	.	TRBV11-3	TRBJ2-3	CASSLATTTSGTDTQYF
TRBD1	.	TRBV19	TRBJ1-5	CASSIDRTGPGSNQPQHF
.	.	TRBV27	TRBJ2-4	CATHLFGSNNIQYF
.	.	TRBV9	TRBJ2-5	CASSVELQGGGETQYF
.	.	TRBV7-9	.	CASSPWTVVTALSYEQYF
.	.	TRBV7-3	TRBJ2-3	CASSLTGRDTQYF
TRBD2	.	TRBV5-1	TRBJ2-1	CASSLTGTSGNEQFF
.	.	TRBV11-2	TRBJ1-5	CASSGDGSNQPQHF
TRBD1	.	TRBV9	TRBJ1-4	CASSVRTGENEKLFF
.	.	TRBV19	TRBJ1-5	CASSTGQGRQPQHF
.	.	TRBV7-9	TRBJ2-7	CASSLASGPYEQYF
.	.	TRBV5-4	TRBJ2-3	CASRQGFARNLTDTQYF
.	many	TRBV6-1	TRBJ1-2	CASSEVRGVGYTF
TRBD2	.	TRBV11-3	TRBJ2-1	CASSLGPGLADSYNEQFF
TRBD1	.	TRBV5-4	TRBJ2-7	CASSEGDRPYEQYF
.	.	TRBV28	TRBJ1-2	CASSFRGDYGYTF
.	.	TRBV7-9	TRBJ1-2	CASSLVGAHGYTF
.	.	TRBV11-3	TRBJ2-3	CASSATSGTQYF
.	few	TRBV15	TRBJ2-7	CATSRMGSSYEQYF
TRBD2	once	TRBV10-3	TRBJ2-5	CAISEGLAGVETQYF
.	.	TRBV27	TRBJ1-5	CASSLNGARGNQPQHF
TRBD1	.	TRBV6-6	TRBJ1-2	CASSPDRAYGYTF
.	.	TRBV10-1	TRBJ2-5	CASSDQLAGQETQYF
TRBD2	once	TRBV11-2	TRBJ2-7	CATRGASGPYEQYF
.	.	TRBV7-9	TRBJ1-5	CASSHESNQPQHF
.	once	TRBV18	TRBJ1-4	CASSSISGRATTNEKLFF
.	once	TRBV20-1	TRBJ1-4	CSADLGGKLFF